Listed below are T cell receptor beta chains from one sample, sequenced in a study of T cell responses to AZD1222 COVID-19 vaccine. Using immunoSEQ multiplex PCR, the repertoire was profiled, and TCRdb retains in-frame clones only, with some absent. The data hold 50,000 to 65,000 clones, with 86% observed a single time. The starting material was peripheral blood, obtained 28 days after the second AZD1222 dose. These receptors originate from an adult who received the AZD1222 COVID-19 vaccine. Each CDR3 is given with its conserved first and last residue. The order of the fields is J gene, D gene, V gene, clone size, CDR3 protein, CDR3 DNA. The D gene is left open where the match is weak. Clone size is given for some rows only: seen once, a few or many times, or a class if the clone is expanded.

J gene: TRBJ1-5
D gene: .
V gene: TRBV29-1
clone size: .
CDR3 protein: CSVLFGQRDQPQHF
CDR3 DNA: TGCAGCGTTCTCTTCGGACAGAGGGATCAGCCCCAGCATTTT

J gene: TRBJ2-1
D gene: TRBD2
V gene: TRBV7-8
clone size: .
CDR3 protein: CASSLPVASGGVVDEQFF
CDR3 DNA: TGTGCCAGCAGCTTACCAGTGGCTAGCGGGGGGGTAGTGGATGAGCAGTTCTTC

J gene: TRBJ2-1
D gene: .
V gene: TRBV7-9
clone size: .
CDR3 protein: CASSWQNNEQFF
CDR3 DNA: TGTGCCAGCAGCTGGCAGAACAATGAGCAGTTCTTC

J gene: TRBJ1-1
D gene: .
V gene: TRBV3-1/TRBV3-2
clone size: .
CDR3 protein: CASSQDTQGSSAFF
CDR3 DNA: TGTGCCAGCAGCCAAGATACCCAGGGGTCTTCGGCTTTCTTT

J gene: TRBJ2-2
D gene: .
V gene: TRBV5-1
clone size: .
CDR3 protein: CASSFWRGRSPHSDSNTGELFF
CDR3 DNA: TGCGCCAGCAGCTTCTGGAGGGGGCGAAGTCCCCACTCAGATTCGAACACCGGGGAGCTGTTTTTT

J gene: TRBJ2-7
D gene: .
V gene: TRBV3-1/TRBV3-2
clone size: .
CDR3 protein: CASSSRGDEQYF
CDR3 DNA: TGTGCCAGCAGCTCCCGGGGCGACGAGCAGTACTTC

J gene: TRBJ1-2
D gene: TRBD1
V gene: TRBV15
clone size: .
CDR3 protein: CATSRETTGYYGYTF
CDR3 DNA: TGTGCCACCAGCCGAGAGACGACAGGGTACTATGGCTACACCTTC

J gene: TRBJ1-2
D gene: .
V gene: TRBV5-1
clone size: .
CDR3 protein: CASSLESGVGDGYTF
CDR3 DNA: TGCGCCAGCAGCTTGGAGTCAGGGGTAGGTGATGGCTACACCTTC

J gene: TRBJ2-1
D gene: .
V gene: TRBV2
clone size: .
CDR3 protein: CASRGDSNEQFF
CDR3 DNA: TGTGCCAGCAGAGGGGACTCCAATGAGCAGTTCTTC

J gene: TRBJ1-5
D gene: .
V gene: TRBV19
clone size: .
CDR3 protein: CASSIPWQGRVQPQHF
CDR3 DNA: TGTGCCAGTAGTATACCATGGCAGGGAAGGGTTCAGCCCCAGCATTTT

J gene: TRBJ2-5
D gene: .
V gene: TRBV6-6
clone size: .
CDR3 protein: CASSEGDQETQYF
CDR3 DNA: TGTGCCAGCAGTGAGGGCGACCAAGAGACCCAGTACTTC

J gene: TRBJ2-2
D gene: .
V gene: TRBV7-9
clone size: .
CDR3 protein: CASSWKGTGELFF
CDR3 DNA: TGTGCCAGCAGCTGGAAGGGAACCGGGGAGCTGTTTTTT

J gene: TRBJ1-1
D gene: .
V gene: TRBV7-3
clone size: .
CDR3 protein: CASSFRGAGVAFF
CDR3 DNA: TGTGCCAGCAGCTTTAGGGGGGCTGGAGTAGCTTTCTTT

J gene: TRBJ1-4
D gene: .
V gene: TRBV28
clone size: .
CDR3 protein: CASSSSGTAVRKLFF
CDR3 DNA: TGTGCCAGCAGTTCCTCCGGGACGGCAGTAAGGAAACTGTTTTTT

J gene: TRBJ1-1
D gene: TRBD1
V gene: TRBV3-1/TRBV3-2
clone size: .
CDR3 protein: CASRKTGDTEAFF
CDR3 DNA: TGTGCCAGCAGGAAGACAGGGGACACTGAAGCTTTCTTT

J gene: TRBJ1-2
D gene: .
V gene: TRBV5-1
clone size: few
CDR3 protein: CASSLSTFWDGYTF
CDR3 DNA: TGCGCCAGCAGCCTTTCGACGTTCTGGGATGGCTACACCTTC

J gene: TRBJ2-7
D gene: .
V gene: TRBV11-3
clone size: .
CDR3 protein: CASSLRCYEQYF
CDR3 DNA: TGTGCCAGCAGCTTAAGGTGCTACGAGCAGTACTTC

J gene: TRBJ2-3
D gene: .
V gene: TRBV11-2
clone size: .
CDR3 protein: CASSSRTDTQYF
CDR3 DNA: TGTGCCAGCAGCTCCCGCACAGATACGCAGTATTTT

J gene: TRBJ2-6
D gene: TRBD2
V gene: TRBV13
clone size: .
CDR3 protein: CASSGRTSGAFSGANVLTF
CDR3 DNA: TGTGCCAGCAGCGGCCGGACTAGCGGGGCGTTCAGTGGGGCCAACGTCCTGACTTTC

J gene: TRBJ1-1
D gene: .
V gene: TRBV30
clone size: .
CDR3 protein: CAWSGVPATWVNTEAFF
CDR3 DNA: TGTGCCTGGAGTGGCGTCCCGGCGACCTGGGTGAACACTGAAGCTTTCTTT

J gene: TRBJ1-1
D gene: .
V gene: TRBV7-2
clone size: .
CDR3 protein: CASSLAGRERGRF
CDR3 DNA: TGTGCCAGCAGCTTAGCCGGACGGGAACGAGGGCGTTTT

J gene: TRBJ2-3
D gene: .
V gene: TRBV18
clone size: .
CDR3 protein: CASSLNLGTRDTQYF
CDR3 DNA: TGTGCCAGCTCATTGAACCTTGGAACTCGAGATACGCAGTATTTT

J gene: TRBJ1-2
D gene: TRBD1
V gene: TRBV5-1
clone size: .
CDR3 protein: CASSPGQGRGRGGYTF
CDR3 DNA: TGCGCCAGCAGCCCAGGACAGGGACGAGGACGGGGAGGCTACACCTTC

J gene: TRBJ2-6
D gene: TRBD2
V gene: TRBV7-2
clone size: .
CDR3 protein: CASSPGLAGSSGANVLTF
CDR3 DNA: TGTGCCAGCAGCCCGGGACTAGCGGGATCCTCTGGGGCCAACGTCCTGACTTTC

J gene: TRBJ1-2
D gene: .
V gene: TRBV5-1
clone size: .
CDR3 protein: CASSPPGMHYGYTF
CDR3 DNA: TGCGCCAGCAGCCCCCCTGGGATGCACTATGGCTACACCTTC

J gene: TRBJ1-6
D gene: .
V gene: TRBV5-1
clone size: .
CDR3 protein: CASTPQGEGSPLHF
CDR3 DNA: TGCGCCAGCACCCCCCAGGGAGAGGGTTCACCCCTCCACTTT

J gene: TRBJ1-2
D gene: .
V gene: TRBV6-5
clone size: .
CDR3 protein: CASLRQSLHYGYTF
CDR3 DNA: TGTGCCAGCCTTCGACAGTCACTACACTATGGCTACACCTTC

J gene: TRBJ1-5
D gene: .
V gene: TRBV10-3
clone size: medium-sized
CDR3 protein: CAISESDRQRPQHF
CDR3 DNA: TGTGCCATCAGTGAGTCGGACCGGCAACGGCCCCAGCATTTT

J gene: TRBJ1-5
D gene: .
V gene: TRBV2
clone size: .
CDR3 protein: CASRGHRGPSNQPQHF
CDR3 DNA: TGTGCCAGCAGGGGCCATCGGGGCCCCTCGAATCAGCCCCAGCATTTT

J gene: TRBJ1-4
D gene: .
V gene: TRBV28
clone size: .
CDR3 protein: CASSLFNEKLFF
CDR3 DNA: TGTGCCAGCAGCCTATTTAACGAAAAACTGTTTTTT

J gene: TRBJ1-5
D gene: .
V gene: TRBV6-5
clone size: .
CDR3 protein: CASSYRDSNQPQHF
CDR3 DNA: TGTGCCAGCAGTTACAGGGATAGCAATCAGCCCCAGCATTTT

J gene: TRBJ2-2
D gene: .
V gene: TRBV4-2
clone size: .
CDR3 protein: CASSRQVFLSPNTGELFF
CDR3 DNA: TGTGCCAGCAGTCGACAGGTGTTTTTATCCCCGAACACCGGGGAGCTGTTTTTT

J gene: TRBJ1-6
D gene: TRBD1
V gene: TRBV4-1
clone size: once
CDR3 protein: CASSPARTGGSPLHF
CDR3 DNA: TGCGCCAGCAGCCCCGCAAGGACAGGGGGTTCACCCCTCCACTTT

J gene: TRBJ1-5
D gene: .
V gene: TRBV28
clone size: once
CDR3 protein: CASNLSAENQPQHF
CDR3 DNA: TGTGCCAGCAATTTATCCGCCGAGAATCAGCCCCAGCATTTT

J gene: TRBJ1-3
D gene: .
V gene: TRBV2
clone size: .
CDR3 protein: CASSLDQGPGNTIYF
CDR3 DNA: TGTGCCAGCAGCCTTGATCAGGGTCCTGGGAACACCATATATTTT

J gene: TRBJ2-1
D gene: TRBD2
V gene: TRBV3-1/TRBV3-2
clone size: .
CDR3 protein: CASSHLGALTSGMDNEQFF
CDR3 DNA: TGTGCCAGCAGCCACCTGGGGGCTCTAACTAGCGGGATGGACAATGAGCAGTTCTTC

J gene: TRBJ1-5
D gene: .
V gene: TRBV6-5
clone size: .
CDR3 protein: CASSLGGDSNQPQHF
CDR3 DNA: TGTGCCAGCAGTCTCGGCGGAGATAGCAATCAGCCCCAGCATTTT

J gene: TRBJ1-1
D gene: .
V gene: TRBV7-9
clone size: .
CDR3 protein: CASSLRGMNTEAFF
CDR3 DNA: TGTGCCAGCAGCTTACGAGGAATGAACACTGAAGCTTTCTTT

J gene: TRBJ2-7
D gene: TRBD2
V gene: TRBV5-8
clone size: .
CDR3 protein: CASSPIAGGTYEQYF
CDR3 DNA: TGTGCCAGCAGCCCAATAGCGGGAGGTACCTACGAGCAGTACTTC

J gene: TRBJ1-5
D gene: TRBD1
V gene: TRBV19
clone size: .
CDR3 protein: CASSRTGGNQPQHF
CDR3 DNA: TGTGCCAGTAGCCGGACAGGGGGCAATCAGCCCCAGCATTTT

J gene: TRBJ2-3
D gene: TRBD2
V gene: TRBV11-3
clone size: .
CDR3 protein: CASSFGTSGSTDTQYF
CDR3 DNA: TGTGCCAGCAGTTTCGGGACTAGCGGGAGCACAGATACGCAGTATTTT

J gene: TRBJ2-1
D gene: TRBD2
V gene: TRBV6-1
clone size: .
CDR3 protein: CASSGTKTSGRTSYNEQFF
CDR3 DNA: TGTGCCAGCAGTGGAACCAAAACTAGCGGGAGGACCTCCTACAATGAGCAGTTCTTC

J gene: TRBJ2-3
D gene: .
V gene: TRBV5-1
clone size: few
CDR3 protein: CASSLGSASTDTQYF
CDR3 DNA: TGCGCCAGCAGCTTGGGGAGCGCGAGCACAGATACGCAGTATTTT

J gene: TRBJ2-7
D gene: TRBD1
V gene: TRBV2
clone size: .
CDR3 protein: CASLSGQASYEQYF
CDR3 DNA: TGTGCCAGTCTATCGGGACAGGCGAGCTACGAGCAGTACTTC

J gene: TRBJ1-3
D gene: .
V gene: TRBV4-2
clone size: .
CDR3 protein: CASRLYSGNTIYF
CDR3 DNA: TGTGCCAGCAGACTGTACTCTGGAAACACCATATATTTT

J gene: TRBJ1-2
D gene: TRBD1
V gene: TRBV5-5
clone size: few
CDR3 protein: CASSLGQGGAYGYTF
CDR3 DNA: TGTGCCAGCAGCTTGGGACAGGGCGGAGCCTATGGCTACACCTTC

J gene: TRBJ2-5
D gene: TRBD1
V gene: TRBV7-7
clone size: few
CDR3 protein: CASSYGVPGQGRETQYF
CDR3 DNA: TGTGCTAGCAGCTATGGAGTACCGGGACAGGGTCGAGAGACCCAGTACTTC

J gene: TRBJ1-1
D gene: .
V gene: TRBV30
clone size: .
CDR3 protein: CAWSAPTGANTEAFF
CDR3 DNA: TGTGCCTGGAGTGCCCCGACAGGAGCGAACACTGAAGCTTTCTTT

J gene: TRBJ2-7
D gene: .
V gene: TRBV5-4
clone size: .
CDR3 protein: CASSLAGGSYLGYEQYF
CDR3 DNA: TGTGCCAGCAGCTTGGCCGGGGGTTCTTACTTAGGCTACGAGCAGTACTTC

J gene: TRBJ1-3
D gene: TRBD1
V gene: TRBV9
clone size: .
CDR3 protein: CASSADRGSGNTIYF
CDR3 DNA: TGTGCCAGCAGCGCGGACAGGGGTTCTGGAAACACCATATATTTT

J gene: TRBJ2-1
D gene: .
V gene: TRBV10-3
clone size: .
CDR3 protein: CAISSPGPTEEQFF
CDR3 DNA: TGTGCCATCAGTTCGCCTGGACCGACGGAGGAGCAGTTCTTC

J gene: TRBJ2-7
D gene: .
V gene: TRBV5-8
clone size: .
CDR3 protein: CASSLGDINSYEQYF
CDR3 DNA: TGTGCCAGCAGCTTGGGGGACATTAACTCCTACGAGCAGTACTTC

J gene: TRBJ1-5
D gene: .
V gene: TRBV3-1/TRBV3-2
clone size: .
CDR3 protein: CASSQDEVQPQHF
CDR3 DNA: TGTGCCAGCAGCCAAGATGAAGTTCAGCCCCAGCATTTT

J gene: TRBJ1-2
D gene: .
V gene: TRBV28
clone size: .
CDR3 protein: CASSPLAIYGYTF
CDR3 DNA: TGTGCCAGCAGTCCGCTTGCCATCTATGGCTACACCTTC

J gene: TRBJ2-2
D gene: .
V gene: TRBV3-1/TRBV3-2
clone size: .
CDR3 protein: CASRVRAAGELFF
CDR3 DNA: TGTGCCAGCAGAGTCAGGGCTGCCGGGGAGCTGTTTTTT

J gene: TRBJ2-7
D gene: TRBD1
V gene: TRBV5-3
clone size: .
CDR3 protein: CARSHNRDRVSLEQYF
CDR3 DNA: TGTGCCAGAAGCCACAACCGGGACAGGGTATCACTCGAGCAGTACTTC

J gene: TRBJ2-1
D gene: .
V gene: TRBV7-8
clone size: .
CDR3 protein: CASSLARFGNEQFF
CDR3 DNA: TGTGCCAGCAGCTTAGCGCGATTCGGCAATGAGCAGTTCTTC

J gene: TRBJ2-1
D gene: TRBD1
V gene: TRBV7-2
clone size: .
CDR3 protein: CASSLGQGALNEQFF
CDR3 DNA: TGTGCCAGCAGCTTAGGGCAGGGGGCTCTCAATGAGCAGTTCTTC

J gene: TRBJ2-7
D gene: .
V gene: TRBV18
clone size: once
CDR3 protein: CASSLQGSGEQYF
CDR3 DNA: TGTGCCAGCTCACTCCAGGGGTCTGGAGAGCAGTACTTC